The TCR beta chain under discussion was sequenced for a study of T-cell memory formation after mild COVID-19. Sample barcodes and UMIs were carried by the TCR alpha and TCR beta cDNA libraries that 5'RACE generated with constant-segment primers. Each CDR3 protein is one row after TCRdb ran MiXCR on the 5' RACE reads. The sample consists of about 45,000 distinct CDR3 sequences, 6% to 9.5% of them appearing once. This clonotype appeared a few times. Per the germline V gene, CDR1 is MNHNY and CDR2 is SVGAGI (reference sequence). The V end was cut by 8 bases, the J end by 3 bases, with 17 bases between. The CDR3 runs to 15 residues.

This TCR was recovered from a man younger than 30 who had mild COVID-19 (a few samples of this study predate the infection). Cell type and time point are not known. The chain carries TRBV6-6 and TRBJ2-4; D possibly uses TRBD1 or TRBD2 (5 bases each). Material for sequencing was PBMCs or a T cell subset sorted from them (not recorded which). The CDR3 DNA reads TGTGCCAGCGGGACCTTAGTGCTAGGCAAAAACATTCAGTACTTC. This sequence encodes CASGTLVLGKNIQYF.